The sequence of this T cell receptor beta chain was determined in a study of T cell changes during pregnancy in multiple sclerosis. The V gene end was trimmed by 0 bases and the J gene end by 11 bases; junction bases not matched to a gene: 10. The length of the CDR3 is 14 residues. The germline gives CDR1 SGHNT, CDR2 YYREEE (reference sequence). The method was immunoSEQ multiplex PCR; TCRdb's version includes in-frame clones alone and lacks a portion of them. The sample records tens of thousands of clones, around 90% being singletons. The V gene is TRBV5-4, the J gene TRBJ1-2; 7 nucleotides align to TRBD1. The TCR comes from a female donor with multiple sclerosis, enrolled in a pregnancy study. The sequenced sample was CD4+ T cells from peripheral blood mononuclear cells, obtained in the second trimester of pregnancy. CDR3 in DNA: TGTGCCAGCAGCTTGGCCGCGGACAGGCAGCGGTACACCTTC. It encodes CASSLAADRQRYTF.